The next 15 T cell receptor beta chains were all read from a single sample in a study of shared clonotypes between healthy human individuals. The method was immunoSEQ multiplex PCR; TCRdb's version includes in-frame clones alone and lacks a portion of them. The sample yields around 750,000 clones, around 67% seen once. Input material: memory CD4+ T cells sorted from blood. Subset meaning: CD45RA-negative fraction. Receptor source: a woman in her thirties in good health.

In regard to this clone: Additional DNA sequences in this sample encode the identical CDR3. The chain uses TRBV18 and TRBJ1-1; the D is unclear. Germline V gene lookup returns CDR1 KGHSH and CDR2 LQKENI. Between the trimmed V and J ends, which lost 1 base and 3 bases, there was a span of 3 bases. This CDR3 has 12 amino acids. The CDR3 is CASSPRDTEAFF. DNA for the CDR3: TGTGCCAGCTCACCACGGGACACTGAAGCTTTCTTT.

The V and J genes are TRBV19 and TRBJ1-1; unclear D gene. Germline CDR1 LNHDA, CDR2 SQIVND (reference sequence). The CDR3 is 14 amino acids. V lost 1 base, J lost 8 bases, and 14 bases lay in between. CDR3 bases: TGTGCCAGTAGTATAGGTCGGCATCAGATGGAAGCTTTCTTT. It is translated as CASSIGRHQMEAFF.

This clone was counted a single time. The gene calls are TRBV4-1 and TRBJ2-7; no clear D gene. Trimming pared 5 bases from V and 5 bases from J, leaving 7 bases between. This CDR3 has 11 residues. The germline CDR1 and CDR2 sequences are MGHRA and YSYEKL. For the CDR3, the DNA is TGCGCCAGCAGCTTATATGACGAGCAGTACTTC. Its translation is CASSLYDEQYF.

The chain uses TRBV30 and TRBJ1-1; no clear D gene. The germline V and J ends were trimmed by 2 bases and 1 base, with 8 bases remaining between them. Germline lookup yields CDR1 GTSNPN and CDR2 SVGIG (reference sequence). The CDR3 loop spans 13 amino acids. The CDR3 sequence is CAWSSLRNTEAFF. The CDR3 coding sequence is TGTGCCTGGAGTTCACTTCGGAACACTGAAGCTTTCTTT. Complete variable domain (other parts from reference TRBV30 and TRBJ1-1): SQTIHQWPATLVQPVGSPLSLECTVEGTSNPNLYWYRQAAGRGLQLLFYSVGIGQISSEVPQNLSASRPQDRQFILSSKKLLLSDSGFYLCAWSSLRNTEAFFGQGTRLTVV.

The chain couples TRBV7-3 to TRBJ1-1, with TRBD1 matching 7 bases. The V and J ends lost 0 bases and 8 bases, in that order; junction bases with no gene match: 9. Germline values: CDR1 SGHTA, CDR2 FQGTGA. This CDR3 contains 15 residues. The CDR3 here is CASSLTVGGQAEAFF. The DNA of the CDR3 is TGTGCCAGCAGCTTAACGGTCGGTGGACAGGCCGAAGCTTTCTTT.

This clone was recorded only once. The genes are TRBV2 and TRBJ2-3; TRBD1 matches 7 bases. V shed 11 bases, J shed 2 bases, and the junction held 7 bases outside the gene matches. The germline V gene encodes CDR1 SNHLY and CDR2 FYNNEI. The length of the CDR3 is 13 residues. In DNA form, the CDR3 reads TGTGCCTGTAAGGGGGCGTCCACAGATACGCAGTATTTT. This encodes CACKGASTDTQYF.

The chain links TRBV27 to TRBJ2-6; no clear D. This CDR3 region has 13 residues. The V gene's germline CDR1 is MNHEY and CDR2 SMNVEV (reference sequence). V lost 6 bases, J lost 1 base, and 4 bases lay in between. In DNA form, the CDR3 reads TGTGCCAGCAGCGGTTCTGGGGCCAACGTCCTGACTTTC. It codes for CASSGSGANVLTF.

The chain is built from TRBV2 and TRBJ2-3, with a weak D call TRBD2 (5 bases). The CDR3 is made up of 15 amino acids. V shed 5 bases and J shed 2 bases, with 14 bases lying between them. Per the germline V gene, CDR1 is SNHLY and CDR2 is FYNNEI. The CDR3 DNA reads TGTGCCAGCAGTATCGAAGCTAGCTCCACAGATACGCAGTATTTT. Encoded protein: CASSIEASSTDTQYF.

This clone was observed at least ten times. The chain is built from TRBV5-1 and TRBJ2-2, with D uncertain. Germline CDR1 reads SGHRS; CDR2 reads YFSETQ. CDR3 length: 12 amino acids. The V end was cut by 4 bases, the J end by 3 bases, with 4 bases between. CDR3 sequence reads: CASSVDTGELFF. The DNA for the CDR3 is TGCGCCAGCAGCGTTGACACCGGGGAGCTGTTTTTT.

The chain has TRBV30 and TRBJ1-5; D is unclear. CDR1 GTSNPN and CDR2 SVGIG come from the germline V gene (reference sequence). The CDR3 covers 14 residues. Trimming removed 1 base from V and 3 bases from J, with 10 bases in between. This chain's CDR3 is CAWSAKQINQPQHF. The DNA of the CDR3 is TGTGCCTGGAGTGCCAAACAGATCAATCAGCCCCAGCATTTT.

This sequence joins TRBV6-1 and TRBJ2-7; maybe TRBD1 (5 bases). CDR1 MNHNS and CDR2 SASEGT come from the germline V gene. The CDR3 length is 15 residues. Trimming shortened V by 0 bases and J by 2 bases, and 11 bases separated the two germline ends. The DNA for the CDR3 is TGTGCCAGCAGTGAAGCGGGCAGGGTTCCCTACGAGCAGTACTTC. It is translated as CASSEAGRVPYEQYF.

This clone was seen only once. The gene calls are TRBV2 and TRBJ1-5; D not resolved. The CDR3 has 14 amino acids. Germline V gene data show CDR1 as SNHLY and CDR2 as FYNNEI. The V and J ends lost 2 bases and 1 base respectively, with 6 bases between them. This chain's CDR3 is CASSERVSNQPQHF. The CDR3 DNA follows: TGTGCCAGCAGTGAACGAGTGAGCAATCAGCCCCAGCATTTT.

This chain uses TRBV25-1 with TRBJ2-7, with a possible D match to TRBD2 (5 bases). Germline CDR1 and CDR2: MGHDK and SYGVNS. The V and J ends lost 1 base and 0 bases respectively, with 10 bases between them. CDR3 size: 15 residues. CDR3 protein: CASSESGSGSYEQYF. CDR3 sequence (DNA): TGTGCCAGCAGTGAATCTGGGAGCGGCTCCTACGAGCAGTACTTC.

In the case of this clone: Other nucleotide sequences from this sample produce the same CDR3. The chain links TRBV7-9 to TRBJ2-7; 9 positions match TRBD1. CDR1 SEHNR and CDR2 FQNEAQ come from the germline V gene (reference sequence). The CDR3 is 14 amino acids. Trimming cost V 7 bases and J 1 base; bases outside gene matches: 5. The CDR3 sequence: CASIRGQGSYEQYF. The CDR3 coding sequence is TGTGCCAGCATCCGGGGACAGGGATCCTACGAGCAGTACTTC.

Regarding this clone: This sample also contains other DNA sequences that code for the same CDR3. Here the CDR3 reads CAWSVAGNTIYF. The CDR3 DNA sequence: TGTGCCTGGAGTGTGGCGGGAAACACCATATATTTT. The chain recombines TRBV30 with TRBJ1-3; D is unresolved. Looked up from germline, CDR1 is GTSNPN and CDR2 is SVGIG (reference sequence). Trimming removed 0 bases at V and 4 bases at J, with 4 bases between. The CDR3 spans 12 residues.